A selection of T cell receptor beta chains follows, all from one sample in a study of blood T cell repertoires in COVID-19. Assay: immunoSEQ multiplex PCR; the TCRdb copy retains only in-frame clones and omits some. This table holds roughly 190,000 clones, 80% to 90% found once. Sequencing used peripheral blood. These receptors were collected from a human donor in a cohort sampled during active COVID-19. The CDR3 runs from the conserved cysteine through the conserved F or W. A D gene is named only where the DNA matches it firmly. Some rows have no size entry. The others give once, few or many, or a class for an expanded clone.

clone_size d_call j_call v_call cdr3_nt cdr3_aa
- - TRBJ1-5 TRBV5-1 TGCGCCAGCAGCTTGAGCTTTGGGGAGGAGGCCCAGCATTTT CASSLSFGEEAQHF
- TRBD1 TRBJ2-1 TRBV19 TGTGCCAGTAGTATGGGGACAGGGGTTTTCGATGAGCAGTTCTTC CASSMGTGVFDEQFF
- - TRBJ2-5 TRBV4-1 TGCGCCAGCAGCCAATGGCAAATGGAGACCCAGTACTTC CASSQWQMETQYF
- - TRBJ2-6 TRBV6-5 TGTGCCAGCAGTTACTCGACGGGTGCTGGGGCCAACGTCCTGACTTTC CASSYSTGAGANVLTF
- TRBD1 TRBJ2-2 TRBV9 TGTGCCAGCAGCGCCCAGACAGGGACGAACACCGGGGAGCTGTTTTTT CASSAQTGTNTGELFF
few TRBD2 TRBJ2-7 TRBV28 TGTGCCAGCAGGGGGTCGGGAGGTTTTGGGGAGCAGTACTTC CASRGSGGFGEQYF
- - TRBJ1-1 TRBV5-4 TGTGCCAGCAGCTTCGGACTTGCGAACACTGAAGCTTTCTTT CASSFGLANTEAFF
- - TRBJ2-1 TRBV11-2 TGTGCCAGCAGCTTACAGGGCTACTCCTACAATGAGCAGTTCTTC CASSLQGYSYNEQFF
- TRBD1 TRBJ1-3 TRBV19 TGTGCCAGTAGACGCCGAACAGGGGGAGGAAACACCATATATTTT CASRRRTGGGNTIYF
- - TRBJ2-3 TRBV19 TGTGCCAGTACAATCGGCGGAGCTGATACGCAGTATTTT CASTIGGADTQYF
once - TRBJ1-1 TRBV28 TGTGCCAGCAGTACGACAGTTATGAACACTGAAGCTTTCTTT CASSTTVMNTEAFF
- - TRBJ1-2 TRBV7-9 TGTGCCAGCAGCTTAGGGCCGGGTAACTATGGCTACACCTTC CASSLGPGNYGYTF
- TRBD1 TRBJ2-2 TRBV5-1 TGCGCCAGCAGGGACGACAGGGCCGGGGAGCTGTTTTTT CASRDDRAGELFF
- TRBD2 TRBJ2-1 TRBV7-3 TGTGCCAGCAGCTTACAAGCGGGGGGTACTAATGAGCAGTTCTTC CASSLQAGGTNEQFF
- TRBD1 TRBJ1-4 TRBV3-1/TRBV3-2 TGTGCCAGCAGCCTCGGTCATGGGACAGGAGTTGAAAAACTGTTTTTT CASSLGHGTGVEKLFF
- TRBD2 TRBJ2-2 TRBV5-1 TGCGCCAGCACCCCCCTTGCCAGAGCGGGGGGACCCTTCACCGGGGAGCTGTTTTTT CASTPLARAGGPFTGELFF
- - TRBJ1-2 TRBV19 TGTGCCAGTAGTATAGGGGGGGTTGCTAACTATGGCTACACCTTC CASSIGGVANYGYTF